This T cell receptor beta chain was captured by sequencing in a study of OX40 agonist ivuxolimab in advanced cancers. In the study overall: Every 2 weeks, patients got intravenous ivuxolimab at one of six dose levels (0.01-10 mg/kg).

Using immunoSEQ multiplex PCR, the repertoire was profiled, and TCRdb retains in-frame clones only, with some absent. In the table there are 65,000 to 70,000 clones, 90% to 95% of which are singletons. This CDR3 is 12 amino acids long. V was trimmed by 4 bases and J by 11 bases, leaving 14 bases between them. CDR1 is LNHDA, CDR2 SQIVND, per germline (reference sequence). With regard to this clone: Its antigen is as yet unknown.

Regarding the study as a whole: Some nonresponders likewise displayed low normalized T-cell clonal expansion. The study found that CD8+ T cells averaged more expanded clones than CD4+. The study did not work out the antigen specificity of the expanded peripheral T cells.

This clonotype was sampled from an adult with an advanced solid tumor such as melanoma, head and neck, liver or kidney cancer. The sample consisted of CD4+ or CD8+ T cells sorted from blood, taken in a trial of the OX40 agonist ivuxolimab. The gene calls are TRBV19 and TRBJ1-1, with D unclear. CDR3: CASSKGDREAFF. CDR3 coding DNA: TGTGCCAGTAGTAAGGGCGACCGAGAGGCTTTCTTT. Filled out from reference TRBV19 and TRBJ1-1, the complete variable domain reads DGGITQSPKYLFRKEGQNVTLSCEQNLNHDAMYWYRQDPGQGLRLIYYSQIVNDFQKGDIAEGYSVSREKKESFPLTVTSAQKNPTAFYLCASSKGDREAFFGQGTRLTVV.